This TCR beta chain was obtained from a study of cytomegalovirus exposure and HLA in healthy donors. The PCR was carried out with 60 Vbeta primers and 13 Jbeta primers. The assay was immunoSEQ multiplex PCR, and TCRdb's table has in-frame clones only and misses some. The data contain about 180,000 clones, 65% to 85% of them singletons. The germline gives CDR1 SQVTM, CDR2 ANQGSEA. The CDR3 has 12 residues. V lost 7 bases and J 1 base, leaving 10 bases between the germline ends. The rearrangement uses TRBV29-1 and TRBJ1-1; the D gene is possibly TRBD1 (5 bases). This sequence was found in a girl aged 10 to 17 in good health and CMV-seropositive. The sequenced sample was PBMCs. DNA for the CDR3: TGCAGCGCTAAACAGGAGAACACTGAAGCTTTCTTT. Translated, it gives CSAKQENTEAFF.